Described below is a single T cell receptor beta chain sequence and its context. The specificity of this receptor is unknown. No clone much larger than this one lies a single base away; base qualities are absent. The cysteine opens and the phenylalanine closes a CDR3 of 17 amino acids. The read is trimmed to its CDR3 DNA, 51 bases read in frame from base 1. Trimming at the junction amounts to 3 bases on V and 0 bases on J, and the germline ends lie 15 bases apart. The data were obtained in a study of T cells after yellow fever vaccination (dated by TCRdb to the late 2010s). With regard to the full study: The SMART-Seq v4 Ultra Low Input RNA kit was used to prepare libraries from fractions with low cell numbers. To track T-cell clones before and after primary and booster YFV17D yellow fever vaccination, bulk TCR alpha and beta repertoires were sequenced longitudinally. Two healthy male donors, one aged 18 to 29 and one aged 30 to 40 years, made up the cohort. Blood was drawn at multiple timepoints before and after primary and secondary immunization, with bulk PBMC replicates and cell subsets isolated.

Study-level results and caveats: Most clones expanded after primary vaccination were re-detected after the booster (96% of CD4 and approximately 88% of CD8), suggesting broad memory maintenance. The secondary T-cell response was found to be weaker but faster than the primary response, with a peak reached on day 5 rather than on day 15. FACS-sorted repertoires could contain abundant contaminating clonotypes from the bulk population, so computational filtering was required. A small share of clonotypes occurred in both CD4 and CD8 compartments, likely arising from convergent recombination. The study included only a couple of donors, which limits how far the findings can be generalized.

Data came from an Illumina NovaSeq 6000. TCR cDNA was made using 5'RACE template switching, a step that added a universal primer site and unique molecular identifiers. Priming for cDNA synthesis came from both the TCR alpha and TCR beta constant segments. Two PCR steps were used to amplify libraries, with sample barcodes and sequencing adapters being added in the second step. Sequencing of libraries was performed on Illumina HiSeq 2500 (2x100 bp) or NovaSeq (2x150 bp). The authors processed their data as follows. Demultiplexing of reads and collapsing into UMI consensus sequences were performed with MIGEC, and V(D)J alignment was carried out with MiXCR. Vaccine-responding clonotypes were identified with edgeR using replicate PBMC samples, with FDR below 0.01 and a log2 fold change above 5 up to day 15 being required. Each bulk clonotype was labeled CD4 or CD8 based on which sequenced repertoire, CD4 or CD8, contained the clonotype at higher abundance. The raw public reads went through TCRdb reprocessing: fastp at Q25, MiXCR clone calling, in-frame beta chains kept. Merged by CDR3 protein, the rows form single entries marked with the most common genes and DNA. The V and J calls were not made by the authors but by TCRdb's processing. The sample table lists some 390,000 distinct CDR3 sequences, 15% to 20% of them with a count of one. About 18% of the sample is taken by the ten largest.

In light of the paper, this sample's treatment or condition label describes: live attenuated yellow fever vaccine strain. At every blood-draw timepoint, two biological replicates of bulk PBMCs were collected. PBMCs were isolated from peripheral blood using a standard Ficoll-Paque protocol. TriZol was used to extract RNA from bulk PBMCs, CD4 and CD8 fractions, and dextramer-positive and dextramer-negative fractions. The clonotype comes from a man aged 18 to 30 who received the YFV17D yellow fever vaccine. The sequences come from PBMCs, collected before the yellow fever booster vaccination. The chain couples TRBV12-3 or TRBV12-4 to TRBJ2-4, with the D call perhaps TRBD1 or TRBD2, as 5 bases match in each case. For the CDR3, the sequence is CASSFTQLGVAKNIQYF. The DNA is TGTGCCAGCAGTTTCACTCAATTGGGGGTAGCCAAAAACATTCAGTACTTC.